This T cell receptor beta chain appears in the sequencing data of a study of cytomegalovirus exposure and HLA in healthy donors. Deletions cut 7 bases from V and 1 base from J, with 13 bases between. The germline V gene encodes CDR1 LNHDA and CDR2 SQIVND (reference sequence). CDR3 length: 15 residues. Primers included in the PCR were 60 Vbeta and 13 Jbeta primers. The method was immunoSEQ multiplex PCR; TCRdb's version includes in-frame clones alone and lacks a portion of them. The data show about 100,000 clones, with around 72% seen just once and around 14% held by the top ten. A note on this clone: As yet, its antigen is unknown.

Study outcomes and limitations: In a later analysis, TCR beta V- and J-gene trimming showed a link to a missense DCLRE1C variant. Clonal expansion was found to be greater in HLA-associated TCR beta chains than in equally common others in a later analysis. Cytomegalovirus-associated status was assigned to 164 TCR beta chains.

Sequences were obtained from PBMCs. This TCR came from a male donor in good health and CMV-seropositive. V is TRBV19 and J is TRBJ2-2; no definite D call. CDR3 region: CASTRQARNTGELFF. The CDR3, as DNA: TGTGCCAGTACCCGACAAGCCCGGAACACCGGGGAGCTGTTTTTT.